These T cell receptor beta chains were read from a single sample in a study of cytomegalovirus exposure and HLA in healthy donors. Using immunoSEQ multiplex PCR, the repertoire was profiled, and TCRdb retains in-frame clones only, with some absent. The table lists roughly 100,000 clones, almost 80% of them singletons. The sequenced sample consisted of PBMCs. These receptors originate from a man over 45 in good health and CMV-seropositive. Each CDR3 is given with its conserved first and last residue. A D gene is named only where the DNA matches it firmly. Rows give clone size only sometimes, using once, few, many, or a class for an expanded clone.

TRBV5-1	-	TRBJ2-2	-	CASSLVAVNTGELFF	TGCGCCAGCAGCTTGGTTGCAGTAAACACCGGGGAGCTGTTTTTT
TRBV4-2	-	TRBJ1-4	TRBD1	CASSQDEGQGAEKLFF	TGTGCCAGCAGCCAAGATGAGGGACAGGGGGCGGAAAAACTGTTTTTT
TRBV7-3	-	TRBJ2-4	TRBD1	CASSTNRGPLSQNIQYF	TGTGCCAGCAGCACCAACAGGGGTCCCCTCTCTCAAAACATTCAGTACTTC
TRBV7-9	few	TRBJ2-3	TRBD2	CASTLLAADTQYF	TGTGCCAGCACCTTACTAGCGGCAGATACGCAGTATTTT
TRBV4-1	-	TRBJ2-3	TRBD2	CASSPSGSGDTQYF	TGCGCCAGCAGCCCTAGCGGGAGTGGGGATACGCAGTATTTT
TRBV7-9	-	TRBJ2-7	TRBD2	CASSSTLAGGHEQYF	TGTGCCAGCAGCTCCACACTAGCGGGAGGGCACGAGCAGTACTTC
TRBV27	-	TRBJ2-1	TRBD2	CASRRTSETYNEQFF	TGTGCCAGCAGAAGGACTAGCGAGACCTACAATGAGCAGTTCTTC
TRBV28	-	TRBJ2-1	TRBD1	CASSSGQGPNEQFF	TGTGCCAGCAGTTCTGGACAGGGGCCCAATGAGCAGTTCTTC
TRBV30	once	TRBJ2-2	-	CAWSGPSRAGELFF	TGTGCCTGGAGTGGTCCTAGTAGAGCCGGGGAGCTGTTTTTT
TRBV19	-	TRBJ2-1	TRBD2	CASSTGLAHNEQFF	TGTGCCAGTAGTACCGGACTAGCGCACAATGAGCAGTTCTTC
TRBV9	-	TRBJ1-3	-	CASSAPSGNTIYF	TGTGCCAGCAGCGCTCCCTCTGGAAACACCATATATTTT
TRBV6-1	few	TRBJ1-5	-	CASSRGANQPQHF	TGTGCCAGCAGCCGCGGGGCGAATCAGCCCCAGCATTTT
TRBV7-8	few	TRBJ2-3	-	CASSLEGRGTDTQYF	TGTGCCAGCAGCTTAGAGGGCAGGGGCACAGATACGCAGTATTTT
TRBV6-5	few	TRBJ1-6	-	CASSYGVDNSPLHF	TGTGCCAGCAGTTACGGAGTAGATAATTCACCCCTCCACTTT
TRBV27	-	TRBJ2-2	-	CASSLYPTGDYTGELFF	TGTGCCAGCAGTTTATATCCCACAGGGGACTACACCGGGGAGCTGTTTTTT
TRBV7-2	few	TRBJ2-7	TRBD1	CASSLDREDEQYF	TGTGCCAGCAGCCTAGACAGGGAAGACGAGCAGTACTTC
TRBV4-2	-	TRBJ2-7	-	CASSQVSGMSSYEQYF	TGTGCCAGCAGCCAAGTTAGCGGAATGAGCTCCTACGAGCAGTACTTC
TRBV23-1	-	TRBJ2-1	TRBD2	CASSHPGTSGDSYNEQFF	TGCGCCAGCAGTCACCCTGGGACTAGCGGAGATTCCTACAATGAGCAGTTCTTC
TRBV7-3	-	TRBJ2-2	TRBD2	CASSPWTSGRWAGELFF	TGTGCCAGCAGCCCGTGGACTAGCGGGAGATGGGCCGGGGAGCTGTTTTTT
TRBV7-3	-	TRBJ2-2	TRBD1	CASSLQQGATGELFF	TGTGCCAGCAGCTTACAACAGGGGGCTACCGGGGAGCTGTTTTTT
TRBV5-1	few	TRBJ1-2	-	CASSLADTVGGYTF	TGCGCCAGCAGCTTGGCGGACACCGTAGGGGGCTACACCTTC
TRBV2	-	TRBJ2-3	TRBD1	CASSTDRGPTDTQYF	TGTGCCAGCAGTACTGACAGGGGGCCCACAGATACGCAGTATTTT
TRBV6-1	-	TRBJ2-1	TRBD1	CASGTGTGYMDEQFF	TGTGCCAGCGGGACCGGGACAGGGTATATGGATGAGCAGTTCTTC
TRBV28	-	TRBJ1-5	TRBD1	CASSSTGQGISPQHF	TGTGCCAGCAGTTCTACGGGACAGGGAATTTCGCCCCAGCATTTT
TRBV9	once	TRBJ1-6	-	CASSVAGGNSPLHF	TGTGCCAGCAGCGTAGCGGGAGGTAATTCACCCCTCCACTTT
TRBV7-3	-	TRBJ2-1	TRBD1	CASSPQGAENEQFF	TGTGCCAGCAGCCCCCAGGGGGCGGAAAATGAGCAGTTCTTC
TRBV11-3	-	TRBJ2-7	TRBD1	CASSIPRDRGPPYEQYF	TGTGCCAGCAGCATCCCCCGGGACAGGGGGCCCCCCTACGAGCAGTACTTC
TRBV18	many	TRBJ2-3	TRBD1	CASSGTEGSTDTQYF	TGTGCCAGCTCAGGGACAGAAGGAAGCACAGATACGCAGTATTTT
TRBV19	-	TRBJ2-1	TRBD2	CASIQAGGLYNEQFF	TGTGCCAGTATTCAAGCGGGAGGGCTCTACAATGAGCAGTTCTTC
TRBV2	-	TRBJ1-1	-	CASSVQGLNTEAFF	TGTGCCAGCAGCGTACAGGGCTTGAACACTGAAGCTTTCTTT
TRBV4-1	-	TRBJ2-1	-	CASSQGEADSSYNEQFF	TGCGCCAGCAGCCAAGGGGAGGCAGATAGCTCCTACAATGAGCAGTTCTTC
TRBV27	-	TRBJ2-2	TRBD1	CASSQGTGSTGELFF	TGTGCCAGCAGTCAAGGGACAGGGAGCACCGGGGAGCTGTTTTTT
TRBV6-6	few	TRBJ1-2	-	CASSYSPGSNYGYTF	TGTGCCAGCAGTTACTCCCCGGGATCAAACTATGGCTACACCTTC
TRBV5-1	-	TRBJ2-1	-	CASSPGVPLNEQFF	TGCGCCAGCAGCCCCGGGGTTCCCCTGAATGAGCAGTTCTTC
TRBV7-2	-	TRBJ2-2	-	CASSLAAVNTGELFF	TGTGCCAGCAGCTTAGCAGCGGTAAACACCGGGGAGCTGTTTTTT
TRBV6-1	few	TRBJ2-1	TRBD2	CASLPSGIWSEQFF	TGTGCCAGCCTCCCAAGCGGGATCTGGAGTGAGCAGTTCTTC
TRBV7-8	-	TRBJ2-1	TRBD1	CASSLRTGYNEQFF	TGTGCCAGCAGCCTCCGGACAGGGTACAATGAGCAGTTCTTC
TRBV5-1	-	TRBJ2-5	-	CASSYQYREETQYF	TGCGCCAGCAGTTATCAATACAGGGAAGAGACCCAGTACTTC
TRBV7-9	-	TRBJ2-1	-	CSSSPSAASNEQFF	TGTTCCAGCAGCCCGTCCGCGGCTTCCAATGAGCAGTTCTTC
TRBV10-3	-	TRBJ2-7	-	CAISSGTQTYEQYF	TGTGCCATCAGTTCCGGGACACAGACCTACGAGCAGTACTTC
TRBV7-3	few	TRBJ2-1	TRBD2	CASSLLWGLAGAEQFF	TGTGCCAGCAGCTTACTATGGGGACTAGCGGGAGCCGAGCAGTTCTTC
TRBV6-6	-	TRBJ1-1	TRBD1	CASSPQGGNTEAFF	TGTGCCAGCAGCCCACAGGGGGGAAACACTGAAGCTTTCTTT
TRBV27	-	TRBJ2-1	TRBD1	CASSGAPGQGFWSSYNEQFF	TGTGCCAGCAGTGGGGCCCCGGGACAGGGTTTCTGGAGCTCCTACAATGAGCAGTTCTTC
TRBV29-1	-	TRBJ2-1	-	CSTGSGNEQFF	TGCAGTACCGGGAGTGGCAATGAGCAGTTCTTC
TRBV25-1	once	TRBJ2-2	-	CASSDPSPGLNTGELFF	TGTGCCAGCAGTGACCCGAGTCCGGGACTCAACACCGGGGAGCTGTTTTTT
TRBV5-1	-	TRBJ2-5	-	CASSSWSRWGVETQYF	TGCGCCAGCAGCTCCTGGAGTAGATGGGGGGTGGAGACCCAGTACTTC